Listed below are T cell receptor beta chains from one sample, sequenced in a study of cytomegalovirus exposure and HLA in healthy donors. Repertoires were generated with immunoSEQ multiplex PCR, while TCRdb's copy carries only in-frame clones and drops some. The profile shows under 250,000 clones, about 81% of them singletons. Source material: PBMCs. Receptor source: a woman aged 30 to 39 in good health and CMV-seronegative. Each CDR3 is given with its conserved first and last residue. D genes are given only for firm matches. A clone size is listed for some rows: how often the clone was seen (once, few, many), or a class if it is expanded.

d_call j_call clone_size v_call cdr3_nt cdr3_aa
TRBD1 TRBJ2-6 . TRBV9 TGTGCCAGCAGCGCAGGGGGATCTGGGGCCAACGTCCTGACTTTC CASSAGGSGANVLTF
TRBD2 TRBJ2-2 . TRBV5-1 TGCGCCAGCAGCCCGAGGACTAGCGGGAGGCTTACGAACACCGGGGAGCTGTTTTTT CASSPRTSGRLTNTGELFF
TRBD1 TRBJ2-7 . TRBV6-5 TGTGCCAGCAGGAGGGACAGCTCCTACGAGCAGTACTTC CASRRDSSYEQYF
. TRBJ1-1 . TRBV5-1 TGCGCCAGCAGCCTTGGACAGCTCCAAACCAACACTGAAGCTTTCTTT CASSLGQLQTNTEAFF
. TRBJ1-5 . TRBV5-1 TGCGCCAGCAGCTTGGGCAGCGCCGCCGGTCCCCAGCATTTT CASSLGSAAGPQHF
. TRBJ1-5 many TRBV28 TGTGCCAGCAGTTTAGGGAGAAGCCAGCATTTT CASSLGRSQHF
. TRBJ1-4 . TRBV6-6 TGTGCCAGCAGTTACGGGCCAGGGCTTACTAATGAAAAACTGTTTTTT CASSYGPGLTNEKLFF
TRBD2 TRBJ2-7 few TRBV7-9 TGTGCCAGCACCACGGGACTAGCCTACGAGCAGTACTTC CASTTGLAYEQYF
. TRBJ2-7 . TRBV11-3 TGTGCCAGCAGCTTAGGTTCCGACAAAACCGAGCAGTACTTC CASSLGSDKTEQYF
TRBD1 TRBJ2-7 . TRBV9 TGTGCCAGCAGCCGTTCGGGACAGAACTACGAGCAGTACTTC CASSRSGQNYEQYF
TRBD2 TRBJ2-1 once TRBV5-3 TGTGCCAGAAGCTTTTCTAGCGGGAGCACGTATTTTACGGTCTGGCATGAGCAGTTCTTC CARSFSSGSTYFTVWHEQFF
TRBD2 TRBJ2-2 . TRBV6-1 TGTGCCGCTCGGGGGGGAGGGTTAGTCACCGGGGAGCTGTTTTTT CAARGGGLVTGELFF
TRBD2 TRBJ2-3 . TRBV30 TGTGCCTGGAGTGTCACGACTAGCGTCGCCTCCGTTTTT CAWSVTTSVASVF
. TRBJ1-2 . TRBV7-2 TGTGCCAGCAGCTTAGTGGGGGGATATGGCTACACCTTC CASSLVGGYGYTF
TRBD1 TRBJ1-1 few TRBV6-5 TGTGCCAGCAGCCCTTTTGGGACAGGGGACCCGAGGGCTTTCTTT CASSPFGTGDPRAFF
TRBD1 TRBJ1-3 . TRBV11-2 TGTGCCAGCAGCTTAGCCCCGACAGGGGGCTCGGGAAACACCATATATTTT CASSLAPTGGSGNTIYF
. TRBJ1-3 . TRBV14 TGTGCCAGCAGCCTGGGGCAGTACTCTGGAAACACCATATATTTT CASSLGQYSGNTIYF
. TRBJ1-6 . TRBV6-5 TGTGCCAGCAGGACGACAGGCCGCTTTAATTCACCCCTCCACTTT CASRTTGRFNSPLHF
. TRBJ1-1 once TRBV6-1 TGTGCCAGCCATTCGACAGGAGTGAACACTGAAGCTTTCTTT CASHSTGVNTEAFF
TRBD2 TRBJ2-7 . TRBV6-5 TGTGCCAGCAGCGGAGCGGGAGAACCCTCCTACGAGCAGTACTTC CASSGAGEPSYEQYF
TRBD1 TRBJ2-7 . TRBV4-1 TGCGCCAGCAGCCAAGACTGGACAGGTCCCTACGAGCAGTACTTC CASSQDWTGPYEQYF
TRBD1 TRBJ1-5 . TRBV2 TGTGCCAGCAGTGAAGTTCAGGGGGCAGGACAGCCCCAGCATTTT CASSEVQGAGQPQHF
TRBD2 TRBJ2-7 few TRBV10-1 TGCGCCAGCAGTGAGTTGATGACTAGCGGGAGGAGGAACTTC CASSELMTSGRRNF
TRBD1 TRBJ1-1 few TRBV19 TGTGCCAGTAGTATCGGACAGGGGTGGACTGAAGCTTTCTTT CASSIGQGWTEAFF
TRBD1 TRBJ2-1 . TRBV30 TGTGCCTCATACAGGGGCTCCTACAATGAGCAGTTCTTC CASYRGSYNEQFF
TRBD1 TRBJ2-7 . TRBV27 TGTGCCAGCAGTCCGGGGACAGGGGCGAGCTCCTACGAGCAGTACTTC CASSPGTGASSYEQYF